These 10 T cell receptor beta chains share one sample of origin, sequenced in a study of vaccination effects on CD4 cells after COVID-19. Within the ViraFEST assay, antigen-specific CD4+ T cells underwent expansion with viral peptide pools prior to sequencing. Having been cultured for 10 days, the cells underwent CD4+ T cell isolation. Testing of the vaccine recipients showed negative nucleocapsid antibodies and no prior SARS-CoV-2 infection. Only in-frame clones appear in the TCRdb table, and some are missing; sequencing was by immunoSEQ multiplex PCR. The table lists tens of thousands of clones, 65% to 80% of them singletons, with around 3.2% in the top ten. No cognate antigen is known for these TCRs. The source was CD4+ T cells from PBMCs cultured with HCoV-NL63 spike peptides, collected before COVID-19 vaccination. Every receptor here comes from a human donor who received a COVID-19 vaccine.

This clone was detected only once. This sequence joins TRBV24-1 and TRBJ2-2, with TRBD1 identical over 9 bases. The CDR3 extends over 17 amino acids. Germline V gene data show CDR1 as KGHDR and CDR2 as SFDVKD. Trimming cost V 3 bases and J 2 bases; bases outside gene matches: 6. The CDR3 bases are TGTGCCACCAGTGATGAGGGGACAGGGAGTAACACCGGGGAGCTGTTTTTT. It is translated as CATSDEGTGSNTGELFF.

This clone was detected only once. The chain links TRBV10-3 to TRBJ2-7; possible D gene TRBD1, 5 bases. Germline CDR1 and CDR2: ENHRY and SYGVKD. The CDR3 length is 14 residues. CDR3 in amino acids: CATSLGQGSYEQYV. CDR3 nucleotides: TGTGCCACCAGTCTTGGGCAGGGTTCCTACGAGCAGTACGTC.

The chain recombines TRBV6-5 with TRBJ2-2, with D perhaps TRBD1 (5 bases). This CDR3 contains 14 residues. V dropped 5 bases and J dropped 1 base, with 8 bases sitting between them. Germline loops: CDR1 MNHEY, CDR2 SVGAGI. The CDR3: CASSRRVNTGELFF. The CDR3 DNA sequence: TGTGCCAGCAGTCGCAGGGTGAACACCGGGGAGCTGTTTTTT.

V and J are TRBV12-5 and TRBJ1-5, with a possible D match to TRBD1 (6 bases). CDR3 size: 14 residues. V shed 5 bases and J shed 6 bases, with 14 bases lying between them. CDR1 is LGHNT, CDR2 FRNRAP, per germline. The CDR3 region has the DNA TGTGCTAGTGGTCCGGGGGGGCTCGGTCAGCCCCAGCATTTT. Encoded protein: CASGPGGLGQPQHF.

This clone was recorded a few times. The V gene is TRBV19, the J gene TRBJ1-5; TRBD1 matches 7 bases. Per germline, CDR1 LNHDA and CDR2 SQIVND (reference sequence). CDR3 length equals 16 residues. V lost 5 bases, J lost 1 base, and 8 bases stayed unmatched. CDR3 loop: CASSPRGAVSNQPQHF. Here the CDR3 DNA reads TGTGCCAGTAGTCCCAGGGGGGCGGTGAGCAATCAGCCCCAGCATTTT. The variable domain in full, completed from reference TRBV19 and TRBJ1-5, reads DGGITQSPKYLFRKEGQNVTLSCEQNLNHDAMYWYRQDPGQGLRLIYYSQIVNDFQKGDIAEGYSVSREKKESFPLTVTSAQKNPTAFYLCASSPRGAVSNQPQHFGDGTRLSIL.

The chain has TRBV30 and TRBJ2-2; tentatively, D is TRBD2 (6 bases). Germline V gene data show CDR1 as GTSNPN and CDR2 as SVGIG (reference sequence). Between the trimmed V and J ends, which lost 0 bases and 3 bases, there was a span of 11 bases. CDR3 size: 15 residues. The CDR3 spells CAWSVRTGDTGELFF. DNA for the CDR3: TGTGCCTGGAGTGTAAGGACGGGGGACACCGGGGAGCTGTTTTTT. The full variable domain, its missing parts supplied by reference TRBV30 and TRBJ2-2, is SQTIHQWPATLVQPVGSPLSLECTVEGTSNPNLYWYRQAAGRGLQLLFYSVGIGQISSEVPQNLSASRPQDRQFILSSKKLLLSDSGFYLCAWSVRTGDTGELFFGEGSRLTVL.

This clone was detected a few times. The chain is built from TRBV6-2 or TRBV6-3 and TRBJ1-2, with D perhaps matching TRBD1 (6 bases). This CDR3 comprises 12 residues. Trimming stripped 6 bases from V and 4 bases from J, with 9 bases between. CDR1 MNHEY and CDR2 SVGEGT come from the germline V gene. The CDR3 is CASSQGFYGYTF. CDR3 coding DNA: TGTGCCAGCAGCCAGGGGTTCTATGGCTACACCTTC.

This clone showed up just once. The chain has TRBV6-5 and TRBJ1-1; D is unresolved. Per the germline V gene, CDR1 is MNHEY and CDR2 is SVGAGI. V shed 7 bases and J shed 1 base, with 16 bases lying between them. This CDR3 is 15 amino acids long. The CDR3: CASTQPPGSNTEAFF. CDR3 bases: TGTGCCAGCACCCAACCCCCCGGGTCGAACACTGAAGCTTTCTTT.

This sequence joins TRBV27 and TRBJ2-7; maybe TRBD1 (6 bases). The CDR3 covers 15 residues. V lost 8 bases, J lost 0 bases, and 17 bases lay in between. Per the germline V gene, CDR1 is MNHEY and CDR2 is SMNVEV (reference sequence). The CDR3, as DNA: TGTGCCAGCTCTCGGACAGCCCTGTCCTCCTACGAGCAGTACGTC. It is translated as CASSRTALSSYEQYV.

V is TRBV24-1 and J is TRBJ2-5, with unresolved D. Trimming removed 5 bases from V and 2 bases from J, with 11 bases in between. Germline V gene lookup returns CDR1 KGHDR and CDR2 SFDVKD. The CDR3 contains 14 residues. The CDR3 protein is CATSGASPQETQYF. The CDR3 nucleotides are TGTGCCACCAGTGGGGCGTCTCCGCAAGAGACCCAGTACTTC.